A selection of T cell receptor beta chains follows, all from one sample in a study of PD-1 blockade in classical Hodgkin lymphoma. Here immunoSEQ multiplex PCR was the method, and the copy in TCRdb shows in-frame clones only, minus some. The data contain 90,000 to 100,000 clones, 75% to 90% of them singletons. Sequenced material: peripheral blood mononuclear cells (PBMCs), taken before the second cycle of nivolumab. All receptors come from a human donor with classical Hodgkin lymphoma. Each CDR3 is given with its conserved first and last residue. The D gene is left open where the match is weak. Expanded clones get a size class; other rows say once, few or many, or leave the size out.

CDR3 protein: CASSYGSDSEFF
CDR3 DNA: TGTGCCAGCAGTTACGGCTCGGACAGTGAGTTCTTC
V gene: TRBV6-6
J gene: TRBJ2-1
CDR3 length: 12
clone size: NA
D gene: NA

CDR3 protein: CASSIRDATNTGELFF
CDR3 DNA: TGCGCCAGCAGCATAAGGGACGCTACGAACACCGGGGAGCTGTTTTTT
V gene: TRBV5-1
J gene: TRBJ2-2
CDR3 length: 16
clone size: NA
D gene: NA

CDR3 protein: CASTARMNTEAFF
CDR3 DNA: TGTGCCAGCACGGCGCGGATGAACACTGAAGCTTTCTTT
V gene: TRBV7-2
J gene: TRBJ1-1
CDR3 length: 13
clone size: NA
D gene: NA

CDR3 protein: CASSESGILGHTIYF
CDR3 DNA: TGTGCCAGCAGTGAATCCGGGATTTTAGGCCACACCATATATTTT
V gene: TRBV6-1
J gene: TRBJ1-3
CDR3 length: 15
clone size: NA
D gene: NA

CDR3 protein: CASSFSRHDEGETQYF
CDR3 DNA: TGCGCCAGCAGCTTCTCGCGGCACGATGAGGGAGAGACCCAGTACTTC
V gene: TRBV5-1
J gene: TRBJ2-5
CDR3 length: 16
clone size: once
D gene: NA

CDR3 protein: CASSLEGLAGGHYNEQFF
CDR3 DNA: TGTGCCAGCAGCTTAGAAGGCCTAGCGGGAGGACACTACAATGAGCAGTTCTTC
V gene: TRBV11-2
J gene: TRBJ2-1
CDR3 length: 18
clone size: NA
D gene: TRBD2

CDR3 protein: CASSLSRITYEQYF
CDR3 DNA: TGCGCCAGCAGCTTGTCCAGGATTACCTACGAGCAGTACTTC
V gene: TRBV5-1
J gene: TRBJ2-7
CDR3 length: 14
clone size: NA
D gene: NA

CDR3 protein: CASSYTGGEQYF
CDR3 DNA: TGTGCCAGCAGTTACACAGGGGGCGAGCAGTACTTC
V gene: TRBV6-6
J gene: TRBJ2-7
CDR3 length: 12
clone size: NA
D gene: TRBD1

CDR3 protein: CASTGRNYGYTF
CDR3 DNA: TGTGCCAGCACCGGGCGGAACTATGGCTACACCTTC
V gene: TRBV6-1
J gene: TRBJ1-2
CDR3 length: 12
clone size: NA
D gene: NA

CDR3 protein: CASSPKRQGTSGNTIYF
CDR3 DNA: TGTGCCAGCTCACCAAAGCGACAGGGGACCTCTGGAAACACCATATATTTT
V gene: TRBV18
J gene: TRBJ1-3
CDR3 length: 17
clone size: NA
D gene: TRBD1